Shown below are 32 T cell receptor beta chains from a single sample sequenced in a study of PD-1 blockade in classical Hodgkin lymphoma. Time point specified: cycle 4 day 1 (C4D1), after less than seven weeks of nivolumab. Brentuximab vedotin exposure varied, and every patient relapsed after autologous stem cell transplantation. Purification of CD4+ T cells from thawed PBMCs was performed via magnetic negative selection. Method: immunoSEQ multiplex PCR; TCRdb's copy keeps in-frame clones and lacks some. The repertoire holds 20,000 or so clones, with approximately 87% as singletons. Sequenced here: CD4+ T cells from blood, sampled before the fourth cycle of nivolumab. Receptors were obtained from a human donor with classical Hodgkin lymphoma.

This chain joins TRBV18 and TRBJ2-1; tentatively, D is TRBD1 or TRBD2 (5 bases each). The V end lost 1 base, the J end lost 5 bases, and 9 bases lay between the germline ends. This CDR3 has 14 amino acids. Germline CDR1 reads KGHSH; CDR2 reads LQKENI. The CDR3 coding sequence is TGTGCCAGCTCACCACGTGAGGGGAACAATGAGCAGTTCTTC. Translation: CASSPREGNNEQFF.

The gene calls are TRBV5-1 and TRBJ2-2; no clear D gene. Trimming took 1 base from V and 1 from J, leaving 8 bases between them. The germline V gene encodes CDR1 SGHRS and CDR2 YFSETQ. The CDR3 runs to 15 residues. The CDR3 is CASSLSLLNTGELFF. The DNA for the CDR3 is TGCGCCAGCAGCTTGTCTCTTCTGAACACCGGGGAGCTGTTTTTT.

This clone was seen only once. The V call is TRBV25-1, the J call TRBJ1-4; 9 bases agree with TRBD1. The CDR3 runs 15 residues. The germline gives CDR1 MGHDK, CDR2 SYGVNS. After removal of 11 bases from V and 1 base from J, the junction contained 8 bases not matched to a gene. For the CDR3, the DNA is TGTGCCGGTGGGACAGGGATGGGAACTAATGAAAAACTGTTTTTT. This encodes CAGGTGMGTNEKLFF. Complete variable domain (other parts from reference TRBV25-1 and TRBJ1-4): EADIYQTPRYLVIGTGKKITLECSQTMGHDKMYWYQQDPGMELHLIHYSYGVNSTEKGDLSSESTVSRIRTEHFPLTLESARPSHTSQYLCAGGTGMGTNEKLFFGSGTQLSVL.

The V gene is TRBV10-3, the J gene TRBJ2-2; 14 nucleotides align to TRBD2. The CDR3 has 17 residues. Germline-derived CDR1 and CDR2 are ENHRY and SYGVKD. V lost 7 bases, J lost 4 bases, and 8 bases stayed unmatched. Written as DNA, the CDR3 is TGTGCCATCACCGGGACTAGCGGGAGAATCTCCACCGGGGAGCTGTTTTTT. Translating it yields CAITGTSGRISTGELFF.

The V gene is TRBV11-2, the J gene TRBJ2-5; no clear D gene. Germline CDR1 and CDR2: SGHAT and FQNNGV. CDR3 length: 13 amino acids. V was clipped by 5 bases and J by 1 base, with 8 bases between them. This CDR3 is CASSTSPQETQYF. The CDR3 coding sequence is TGTGCCAGCAGCACGTCCCCCCAAGAGACCCAGTACTTC.

The CDR3 DNA follows: TGTGCCAGCAGCTTGAGGGACACCAATTCACCCCTCCACTTT. Translated, it gives CASSLRDTNSPLHF. V gene TRBV5-8 combines with J gene TRBJ1-6, with a weak D call TRBD1 (6 bases). This CDR3 spans 14 amino acids. V lost 1 base, J lost 7 bases, and 9 bases lay in between. Germline V CDR1 and CDR2: SGHTS, YDEGEE.

This chain links TRBV30 with TRBJ1-3, with D unclear. V lost 2 bases and J 1 base, leaving 6 bases between the germline ends. This CDR3 spans 13 amino acids. Per germline, CDR1 GTSNPN and CDR2 SVGIG (reference sequence). This chain's CDR3 is CAWSLKSGNTIYF. DNA of the CDR3: TGTGCCTGGAGTCTAAAATCTGGAAACACCATATATTTT.

The chain employs TRBV28 and TRBJ1-5, with D unclear. Germline loops: CDR1 MDHEN, CDR2 SYDVKM. The CDR3 contains 14 residues. Trimming removed 6 bases from V and 0 bases from J, with 9 bases in between. The CDR3 sequence is CASRSGYSNQPQHF. In nucleotides, the CDR3 is TGTGCCAGCAGGTCCGGGTATAGCAATCAGCCCCAGCATTTT.

The gene calls are TRBV7-6 and TRBJ2-1; 8 bases agree with TRBD2. This CDR3 is 15 amino acids long. CDR1 is SGHVS and CDR2 is FNYEAQ in the germline V gene. V gave up 1 base and J gave up 10 bases; unmatched junction bases: 9. The CDR3 loop is CASSLGAGAVGEQFF. The CDR3 DNA reads TGTGCCAGCAGCTTAGGAGCGGGAGCGGTCGGGGAGCAGTTCTTC.

This clone was detected a few times. This rearrangement joins TRBV7-9 to TRBJ2-2; D is ambiguous. Looked up from germline, CDR1 is SEHNR and CDR2 is FQNEAQ (reference sequence). CDR3 length: 15 amino acids. Trimming took 1 base from V and 2 from J, leaving 8 bases between them. The DNA for the CDR3 is TGTGCCAGCAGCTTAGTCAGGCCTAACACCGGGGAGCTGTTTTTT. Protein product: CASSLVRPNTGELFF.

Here the CDR3 reads CASSIDVASGELFF. CDR3 coding DNA: TGTGCCAGTAGTATAGACGTAGCGTCCGGGGAGCTGTTTTTT. The J gene is TRBJ2-2, the V gene TRBV19; a weak D match, TRBD2 (5 bases). There are 14 residues in the CDR3. Germline CDR1 and CDR2: LNHDA and SQIVND (reference sequence). V was pared by 0 bases and J by 6 bases, with 8 bases between.

The chain links TRBV7-2 to TRBJ2-3, with 16 nucleotides matching TRBD2. Germline V gene data show CDR1 as SGHTA and CDR2 as FQGNSA. This CDR3 has 14 amino acids. Trimming at V came to 6 bases and at J to 14 bases, leaving 8 bases not matched to a gene. As DNA, the CDR3 is TGTGCCAGCAGTTCCGGGACTAGCGGGAGGGCCATGTATTTT. This gives the protein CASSSGTSGRAMYF.

The chain uses TRBV29-1 and TRBJ2-3; possibly TRBD2 for D (6 bases). The V end was cut by 7 bases, the J end by 0 bases, with 8 bases between. Germline V gene sequence: CDR1 SQVTM, CDR2 ANQGSEA. This CDR3 is built from 12 residues. The CDR3 DNA reads as TGCAGCGCCGGGACTAGCACAGATACGCAGTATTTT. This gives the protein CSAGTSTDTQYF.

V and J are TRBV28 and TRBJ1-1; D is perhaps TRBD1 (5 bases). This CDR3 region has 14 residues. Trimming shortened V by 5 bases and J by 10 bases, and 20 bases separated the two germline ends. Germline V gene lookup returns CDR1 MDHEN and CDR2 SYDVKM. CDR3 loop: CASSPPDGALIAFF. CDR3 sequence (DNA): TGTGCCAGCAGTCCCCCGGACGGGGCGCTCATAGCTTTCTTT.

The V and J genes are TRBV7-9 and TRBJ2-7, with D maybe TRBD1 (6 bases). V lost 8 bases and J lost 4, with 15 bases in between. This CDR3 is 13 amino acids long. The germline gives CDR1 SEHNR, CDR2 FQNEAQ (reference sequence). CDR3 protein: CASLLPGAYEQYF. CDR3 nucleotide sequence: TGTGCCAGCCTACTTCCAGGGGCATACGAGCAGTACTTC.

The chain carries TRBV5-1 and TRBJ2-7, with 7 bases aligning to TRBD2. Per the germline V gene, CDR1 is SGHRS and CDR2 is YFSETQ. V dropped 1 base and J dropped 7; count of bases not matched to a gene: 14. The CDR3 consists of 16 residues. The CDR3 spells CASSLLSGNNVEEQYF. The DNA for the CDR3 is TGCGCCAGCAGCTTGCTGAGCGGGAACAACGTCGAGGAGCAGTACTTC. The whole variable domain, filled in from reference TRBV5-1 and TRBJ2-7, reads KAGVTQTPRYLIKTRGQQVTLSCSPISGHRSVSWYQQTPGQGLQFLFEYFSETQRNKGNFPGRFSGRQFSNSRSEMNVSTLELGDSALYLCASSLLSGNNVEEQYFGPGTRLTVT.

The chain is built from TRBV7-6 and TRBJ2-7, with D perhaps matching TRBD1 (6 bases). The CDR3 is 14 amino acids. Germline loops: CDR1 SGHVS, CDR2 FNYEAQ. Trimming removed 5 bases from V and 2 bases from J, with 13 bases in between. The CDR3 DNA reads as TGTGCCAGCAGCCCAGGACAGACTCCCTACGAGCAGTACTTC. Translation: CASSPGQTPYEQYF.

The CDR3 sequence: CASSPLSFGGYTF. The CDR3 DNA reads as TGTGCCAGCAGCCCCCTCTCCTTTGGTGGCTACACCTTC. The rearrangement links TRBV7-9 to TRBJ1-2; D gene ambiguous. Germline loops: CDR1 SEHNR, CDR2 FQNEAQ (reference sequence). This CDR3 has 13 residues. With 5 bases removed from V and 7 bases from J, the gap between germline ends came to 14 bases.

This chain connects TRBV19 to TRBJ2-1; D might be TRBD1 (5 bases). From germline, CDR1 is LNHDA and CDR2 SQIVND (reference sequence). This CDR3 spans 16 amino acids. V lost 2 bases, J lost 1 base, and 12 bases lay in between. CDR3 amino acids: CASSIRGGFSYNEQFF. CDR3 DNA: TGTGCCAGTAGTATAAGGGGCGGTTTTTCCTACAATGAGCAGTTCTTC.

This clone was counted a few times. This chain connects TRBV7-8 to TRBJ2-7, with D hard to call. There are 13 residues in the CDR3. Germline CDR1 SGHVS, CDR2 FQNEAQ. Deletions cut 0 bases from V and 2 bases from J, with 5 bases between. CDR3 DNA sequence: TGTGCCAGCAGCTTAGCGGAGCCCTACGAGCAGTACTTC. It is translated as CASSLAEPYEQYF.

The V and J genes are TRBV18 and TRBJ2-4; D is uncertain. From germline, CDR1 is KGHSH and CDR2 LQKENI. V was cut by 1 base and J by 0 bases, with 19 bases left in between. This CDR3 has 19 residues. CDR3 DNA sequence: TGTGCCAGCTCACCACGAAGGGAAACGAGGCCATTAGCCAAAAACATTCAGTACTTC. It translates to CASSPRRETRPLAKNIQYF.

The chain has TRBV13 and TRBJ2-7; 8 bases match TRBD2. The V and J ends lost 8 bases and 6 bases, in that order; junction bases with no gene match: 12. CDR3 size: 14 residues. Germline V lookup: CDR1 PRHDT, CDR2 FYEKMQ (reference sequence). As DNA, the CDR3 is TGTGCCAGCTCCCGGGGGGGGATCCTAGGCGAGCAGTACTTC. It is translated as CASSRGGILGEQYF. The full variable domain, its missing parts supplied by reference TRBV13 and TRBJ2-7, is AAGVIQSPRHLIKEKRETATLKCYPIPRHDTVYWYQQGPGQDPQFLISFYEKMQSDKGSIPDRFSAQQFSDYHSELNMSSLELGDSALYFCASSRGGILGEQYFGPGTRLTVT.

The chain combines TRBV25-1 with TRBJ2-1; D call uncertain. The CDR3 runs to 13 residues. Germline V gene sequence: CDR1 MGHDK, CDR2 SYGVNS. V shed 2 bases and J shed 10 bases, with 12 bases lying between them. CDR3 nucleotides: TGTGCCAGCAGTGAACCCGGACGATCAGAGCAGTTCTTC. Protein sequence: CASSEPGRSEQFF.

The V gene is TRBV6-4, the J gene TRBJ1-4; 8 bases fit TRBD1. This CDR3 region has 14 residues. J was trimmed by 5 bases and V by 6 bases; bases with no gene match: 5. Per the germline V gene, CDR1 is MRHNA and CDR2 is SNTAGT. The CDR3 is CASRSTGVNEKLFF. DNA for the CDR3: TGTGCCAGCAGATCGACAGGGGTCAATGAAAAACTGTTTTTT.

This clone was seen only a few times. V gene TRBV4-1 combines with J gene TRBJ1-6; perhaps TRBD1 as D (5 bases). Trimming removed 0 bases at V and 6 bases at J, with 15 bases between. The germline V gene has CDR1 MGHRA and CDR2 YSYEKL. The CDR3 is 17 residues long. The CDR3 DNA reads as TGCGCCAGCAGCCAAGACGCGGTAGGGGCGAGTAATTCACCCCTCCACTTT. Protein product: CASSQDAVGASNSPLHF.

V is TRBV5-1 and J is TRBJ2-1; tentatively, D is TRBD2 (5 bases). The ends were cut back, 4 bases at V and 6 bases at J, with 14 bases in the middle. Germline CDR1 reads SGHRS; CDR2 reads YFSETQ. The CDR3 covers 14 residues. The CDR3 protein is CASSLRTVGNEQFF. DNA for the CDR3: TGCGCCAGCAGCCTTAGGACTGTCGGCAATGAGCAGTTCTTC.

The chain joins TRBV6-1 to TRBJ2-1, with 10 bases matching TRBD2. Germline V gene lookup returns CDR1 MNHNS and CDR2 SASEGT. Germline trimming cut 2 bases from V and 7 bases from J; bases unmatched to any gene: 5. CDR3 length: 15 amino acids. The CDR3 reads CASSELAGVGNEQFF. CDR3 sequence (DNA): TGTGCCAGCAGTGAACTAGCGGGAGTGGGAAATGAGCAGTTCTTC.

This chain uses TRBV28 with TRBJ2-7, with D tentatively TRBD2 (7 bases). Trimming pared 3 bases from V and 3 bases from J, leaving 12 bases between. The CDR3 is made up of 14 amino acids. CDR1 is MDHEN and CDR2 is SYDVKM in the germline V gene. The CDR3 DNA reads as TGTGCCAGCAGTTTCGGGGGGCTCATCTACGAGCAGTACTTC. Encoded protein: CASSFGGLIYEQYF. Full variable domain (missing parts from reference TRBV28 and TRBJ2-7): DVKVTQSSRYLVKRTGEKVFLECVQDMDHENMFWYRQDPGLGLRLIYFSYDVKMKEKGDIPEGYSVSREKKERFSLILESASTNQTSMYLCASSFGGLIYEQYFGPGTRLTVT.

The CDR3 loop is CAATGSPGEEQFF. The CDR3 bases are TGTGCCGCTACCGGGAGCCCTGGGGAAGAGCAGTTCTTC. This chain joins TRBV10-3 and TRBJ2-1, with D maybe TRBD2 (6 bases). The CDR3 is 13 residues long. Germline V CDR1 and CDR2: ENHRY, SYGVKD. Trimming shortened V by 11 bases and J by 10 bases, and 21 bases separated the two germline ends.

The chain employs TRBV6-5 and TRBJ1-3, with D maybe TRBD1 (6 bases). Germline V gene data show CDR1 as MNHEY and CDR2 as SVGAGI. This CDR3 is 15 amino acids long. The V end lost 8 bases, the J end lost 3 bases, and 17 bases lay between the germline ends. CDR3 sequence (DNA): TGTGCCAGCCGAAAGGACAGTCTCTATGGAAACACCATATATTTT. It is translated as CASRKDSLYGNTIYF.

A single count supports this clone. V is TRBV6-5 and J is TRBJ1-2; TRBD1 aligns across 9 bases. This CDR3 region has 16 residues. Trimming removed 0 bases from V and 3 bases from J; junction bases left unmatched: 5. Germline CDR1 is MNHEY and CDR2 is SVGAGI. CDR3 bases: TGTGCCAGCAGTTACTCCACCGGGACAGGGTACTATGGCTACACCTTC. Amino acids: CASSYSTGTGYYGYTF.

This clone was counted once. The V call is TRBV19, the J call TRBJ2-5, with TRBD2 as a possible D gene (5 bases). Trimming took 5 bases from V and 0 from J, leaving 7 bases between them. The CDR3 sequence is 13 residues long. Germline CDR1 and CDR2: LNHDA and SQIVND (reference sequence). CDR3 region: CASSPGNQETQYF. DNA of the CDR3: TGTGCCAGTAGTCCGGGGAACCAAGAGACCCAGTACTTC. The whole variable domain, remainder taken from reference TRBV19 and TRBJ2-5, is DGGITQSPKYLFRKEGQNVTLSCEQNLNHDAMYWYRQDPGQGLRLIYYSQIVNDFQKGDIAEGYSVSREKKESFPLTVTSAQKNPTAFYLCASSPGNQETQYFGPGTRLLVL.